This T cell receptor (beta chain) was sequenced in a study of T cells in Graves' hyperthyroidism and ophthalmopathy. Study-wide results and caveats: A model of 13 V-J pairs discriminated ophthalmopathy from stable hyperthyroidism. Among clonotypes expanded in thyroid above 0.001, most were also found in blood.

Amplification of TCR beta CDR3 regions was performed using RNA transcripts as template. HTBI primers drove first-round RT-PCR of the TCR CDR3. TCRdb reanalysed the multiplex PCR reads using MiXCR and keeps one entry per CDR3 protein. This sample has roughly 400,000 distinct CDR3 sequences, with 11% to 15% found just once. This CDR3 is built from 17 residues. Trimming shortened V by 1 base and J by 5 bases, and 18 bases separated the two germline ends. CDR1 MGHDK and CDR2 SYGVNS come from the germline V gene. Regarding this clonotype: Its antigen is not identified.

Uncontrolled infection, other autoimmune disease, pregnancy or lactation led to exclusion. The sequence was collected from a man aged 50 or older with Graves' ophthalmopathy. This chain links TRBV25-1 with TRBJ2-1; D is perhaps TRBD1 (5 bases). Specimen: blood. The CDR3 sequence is CASSESVRRQTNNEQFF. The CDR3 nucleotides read TGTGCCAGCAGTGAATCTGTTCGGAGACAGACAAACAATGAGCAGTTCTTC.